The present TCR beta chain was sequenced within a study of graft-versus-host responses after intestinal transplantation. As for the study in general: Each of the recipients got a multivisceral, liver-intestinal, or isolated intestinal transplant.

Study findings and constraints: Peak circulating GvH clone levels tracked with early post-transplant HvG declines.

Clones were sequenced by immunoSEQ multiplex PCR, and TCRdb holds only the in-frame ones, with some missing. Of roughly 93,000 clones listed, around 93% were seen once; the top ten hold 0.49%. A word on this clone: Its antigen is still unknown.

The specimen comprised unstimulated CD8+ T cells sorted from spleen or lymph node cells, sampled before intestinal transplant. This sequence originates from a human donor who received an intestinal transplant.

The CDR3 is CASSLLDGQDTQYF. The CDR3 DNA reads as TGTGCCAGCAGCCTGCTTGATGGCCAAGATACGCAGTATTTT. This chain uses TRBV4-2 with TRBJ2-3; D remains unclear. The CDR3 runs to 14 residues. CDR1 and CDR2 from the germline V gene are LGHNA and YNFKEQ. V lost 4 bases and J lost 5, with 13 bases in between.